A single sample gave rise to the 4 T cell receptor beta chains below, sequenced in a study of cytomegalovirus exposure and HLA in healthy donors. Primers: 60 Vbeta forward and 13 Jbeta reverse. Sequencing was performed with immunoSEQ multiplex PCR; in TCRdb, only in-frame clones are kept and a portion is missing. Of some 130,000 clones listed, around 75% are singletons. The sequenced sample consisted of PBMCs. Receptor source: a young man in good health and CMV-seronegative.

About this clone itself: The junction and the germline gene differ at one end; a read error may be behind it. This chain uses TRBV7-7 with TRBJ1-4; weak D call: TRBD1 (6 bases). Germline V lookup: CDR1 SSHAT, CDR2 FNYEAQ (reference sequence). The CDR3 length is 15 residues. CDR3: CASSPGAGENGKLFF. In DNA, the CDR3 is TGTGCTAGCAGCCCTGGGGCAGGGGAGAACGGAAAACTGTTTTTT.

V gene TRBV28 combines with J gene TRBJ1-2, with D perhaps matching TRBD1 (6 bases). Deletions cut 6 bases from V and 6 bases from J, with 11 bases between. Germline assignment: CDR1 MDHEN and CDR2 SYDVKM. The CDR3 covers 12 residues. The CDR3 region has the DNA TGTGCCAGCAGCACAGGGCGCGATGGCTACACCTTC. Its protein product is CASSTGRDGYTF.

V is TRBV4-3 and J is TRBJ1-1, with TRBD1 matching 8 bases. From germline, CDR1 is LGHNA and CDR2 YSLEER. The CDR3 is 15 residues long. V gave up 0 bases and J gave up 8 bases; unmatched junction bases: 8. CDR3 amino acids: CASSQDRQGKLEAFF. For the CDR3, the DNA is TGCGCCAGCAGCCAAGATCGACAGGGGAAATTGGAAGCTTTCTTT.

The CDR3 bases are TGTGCCAGCAGCTTACCGCCTGGGCAGGCCATTCCCTACGAGCAGTACTTC. It is translated as CASSLPPGQAIPYEQYF. This chain uses TRBV7-4 with TRBJ2-7; D remains ambiguous. This CDR3 is 17 amino acids long. V lost 2 bases to trimming and J lost 2 bases, with 19 bases between them. From germline, CDR1 is SGHVT and CDR2 SQSDAQ.